This T cell receptor beta chain was documented in a study of molecular identifiers for immune sequencing clone quantification. As for the study in general: Split five ways in replicates, RNA from around 18,000 or 91,000 naive CD8 cells had four portions sequenced. Findings and limits, study-wide: Highly expanded clone sizes could end up underestimated if a barcode were shared by identical TCR molecules.

Bulk TCR libraries used previously described methods and listed TCR primers. TCRdb re-analysed the PCR reads in MiXCR, keeping a single row per CDR3 protein. The sample has hundreds of thousands of distinct CDR3 sequences, 25% seen once. The CDR3 is 15 amino acids. The trim removed 1 base at V and 3 bases at J, leaving 5 bases unmatched. Germline lookup yields CDR1 DFQATT and CDR2 SNEGSKA (reference sequence). Source material for naive CD8 libraries was roughly 20,000 to 1,100,000 sorted cells, with 10%, 30% or 50% RNA. In the case of this clonotype: The antigen remains unidentified.

The sequenced sample consisted of naive CD8+ T cells from blood, with Jurkat cell RNA spiked in. Sample subset: FACS-sorted CD8+CD4-CCR7+CD45RA+ naive T cells. V and J are TRBV20-1 and TRBJ2-2; TRBD1 agrees at 7 bases. This sequence originates from a human donor in good health. Some libraries in this study had Jurkat cell RNA spiked in. CDR3 sequence reads: CSARVSGGYTGELFF. CDR3 bases: TGCAGTGCTAGAGTCTCAGGGGGATACACCGGGGAGCTGTTTTTT.